The entry that follows covers one T cell receptor beta chain sequence. The antigen is not known. This CDR3 comprises 14 residues. Germline V gives CDR1 MNHEY, CDR2 SVGAGI. This sample's RNA came from whole unsorted tissue. TCRbeta libraries were built with three rounds of nested PCR, modified from ARM-PCR. TCRdb re-analysed the multiplex PCR reads in MiXCR, keeping a single row per CDR3 protein. The sample lists about 75,000 distinct CDR3 sequences; over 75% were seen once. This sample was taken from a study of tumor and adjacent non-tumor tissue in lung cancer. Whole-study findings and limits: In normal lung, the top 100 clones were significantly more dominant than in tumor. Compared with tumor, normal lung showed significantly lower TCR diversity.

The V gene is TRBV6-5, the J gene TRBJ2-3; 10 bases fit TRBD1. The specimen sequenced was lung tumor tissue. The receptor was isolated from a woman aged 45-59 years with non-small cell lung cancer. The CDR3 protein is CVVRGTGGTDTQYF. DNA of the CDR3: TGTGTCGTCAGAGGGACAGGGGGCACAGATACGCAGTATTTT.